This T cell receptor (beta chain) came from a study of cytomegalovirus exposure and HLA in healthy donors. Study-wide results and caveats: Reports credit the classifier with highly specific, highly sensitive diagnosis of cytomegalovirus status. Most TCRs appeared rarely, but some public TCRs recurred in many donors.

A word on this clone: Its antigen remains unknown.

Assay: immunoSEQ multiplex PCR; the TCRdb copy retains only in-frame clones and omits some. The sample comprises some 110,000 clones, more than 85% of which are singletons, and roughly 4% rests with the top ten. Germline values: CDR1 LNHDA, CDR2 SQIVND (reference sequence). Trimming left V 3 bases short and J 9 bases short, with 9 bases between. The CDR3 has 12 amino acids. V and J are TRBV19 and TRBJ2-1; D not resolved. The sequence came from a woman between 18 and 29 years old in good health and CMV-seropositive. The sequenced material came from PBMCs. CDR3 residues: CASSIPTIEQFF. Written as DNA, the CDR3 is TGTGCCAGTAGTATCCCCACTATTGAGCAGTTCTTC. Together with reference TRBV19 and TRBJ2-1, the CDR3 gives the full variable domain: DGGITQSPKYLFRKEGQNVTLSCEQNLNHDAMYWYRQDPGQGLRLIYYSQIVNDFQKGDIAEGYSVSREKKESFPLTVTSAQKNPTAFYLCASSIPTIEQFFGPGTRLTVL.